The present T cell receptor beta chain was sequenced within a study of T cells in Graves' hyperthyroidism and ophthalmopathy. There were TCR beta CDR3 regions amplified from RNA transcripts. Primed by the HTBI set, a first-round RT-PCR was run on the TCR CDR3. TCRdb used MiXCR to reprocess the multiplex PCR reads, holding one entry per CDR3 protein. The sample holds around 110,000 distinct CDR3 sequences, about a sixth seen once. V was pared by 4 bases and J by 9 bases, with 27 bases between. This CDR3 spans 16 amino acids. Germline CDR1 reads GTSNPN; CDR2 reads SVGIG (reference sequence). The hyperthyroidism was newly diagnosed and had lasted under 2 months; the patients were aged 18 to 65. Those patients with uncontrolled infection, other autoimmune disease, pregnancy or lactation were excluded. Ten or more counts support this clonotype.

Material for sequencing was blood. This receptor was obtained from a woman aged 50 to 60 with Graves' hyperthyroidism. The rearrangement joins TRBV30 to TRBJ1-2, with D possibly TRBD1 on 5 matching bases. The CDR3 DNA reads TGTGCCTGGACTATCCCCCTTGGGGACCTCCGAAGTCGCTACACCTTC. This sequence encodes CAWTIPLGDLRSRYTF.